The rows below give T cell receptor beta chains drawn from one sample of a study of early T cells in non-severe SARS-CoV-2 infection. In TCRdb, the 5' RACE reads were re-called with MiXCR into one record per CDR3 protein. Among 35,000 to 45,000 distinct CDR3 sequences listed, approximately 5.9% were seen once. Sequencing was performed on whole blood, taken at baseline. These receptors were collected from an adult who was a healthcare worker with PCR-confirmed SARS-CoV-2 infection or an uninfected control (not recorded which). Each CDR3 is given with its conserved first and last residue. The D gene is left open where the match is weak. Not all rows give a size; the values are once, few, many and, for expanded clones, a class.

V: TRBV28; size: -; D: -; J: TRBJ2-7; CDR3: CASTTKTVSYEQYF; DNA: TGTGCCAGCACCACAAAGACAGTATCCTACGAGCAGTACTTC
V: TRBV11-2; size: many; D: -; J: TRBJ1-1; CDR3: CASSPREGTEAFF; DNA: TGTGCCAGCAGCCCCAGAGAGGGGACTGAAGCTTTCTTT
V: TRBV19; size: many; D: -; J: TRBJ2-1; CDR3: CASSITGPYNEQFF; DNA: TGTGCCAGTAGTATAACCGGGCCCTACAATGAGCAGTTCTTC
V: TRBV12-3/TRBV12-4; size: few; D: -; J: TRBJ2-7; CDR3: CASSYDNYYEQYF; DNA: TGTGCCAGCAGCTATGACAATTATTACGAGCAGTACTTC
V: TRBV19; size: many; D: TRBD1; J: TRBJ1-2; CDR3: CASSTTGDYGYTF; DNA: TGTGCCAGTAGTACGACAGGGGATTATGGCTACACCTTC
V: TRBV7-9; size: few; D: TRBD2; J: TRBJ2-3; CDR3: CASSFPTSSRNMGTQYF; DNA: TGTGCCAGCAGCTTCCCGACTAGCTCCCGAAACATGGGGACGCAGTATTTT
V: TRBV7-2; size: -; D: TRBD2; J: TRBJ2-1; CDR3: CASSTPGASGGLSYNEQFF; DNA: TGTGCCAGCAGCACCCCGGGGGCTAGCGGGGGCCTGTCCTACAATGAGCAGTTCTTC
V: TRBV30; size: many; D: -; J: TRBJ1-1; CDR3: CAWTVDSRGTEAFF; DNA: TGTGCCTGGACCGTCGACTCCCGAGGCACTGAAGCTTTCTTT
V: TRBV20-1; size: many; D: -; J: TRBJ1-5; CDR3: CSAPLLGGESNQPQHF; DNA: TGCAGTGCTCCACTGTTAGGGGGAGAGAGCAATCAGCCCCAGCATTTT
V: TRBV30; size: -; D: -; J: TRBJ1-2; CDR3: CAWGQNYGYTF; DNA: TGTGCCTGGGGACAGAACTATGGCTACACCTTC
V: TRBV20-1; size: many; D: -; J: TRBJ1-1; CDR3: CSASWMSRGTEAFF; DNA: TGCAGTGCTAGCTGGATGTCCCGAGGCACTGAAGCTTTCTTT
V: TRBV12-3/TRBV12-4; size: -; D: -; J: TRBJ1-3; CDR3: CASSPDRTTPGNTIYF; DNA: TGTGCCAGCAGTCCAGACAGGACGACCCCTGGAAACACCATATATTTT
V: TRBV12-3/TRBV12-4; size: -; D: TRBD1; J: TRBJ1-1; CDR3: CASSLLQGATEAFF; DNA: TGTGCCAGCAGTTTATTACAGGGGGCGACTGAAGCTTTCTTT
V: TRBV18; size: many; D: -; J: TRBJ2-7; CDR3: CASSQGASSPYEQYF; DNA: TGTGCCAGCTCCCAGGGAGCCTCCAGCCCCTACGAGCAGTACTTC
V: TRBV7-6; size: few; D: TRBD1; J: TRBJ2-5; CDR3: CASSSGQGIQETQYF; DNA: TGTGCCAGCAGCTCGGGACAGGGGATCCAAGAGACCCAGTACTTC
V: TRBV12-3/TRBV12-4; size: few; D: TRBD2; J: TRBJ2-3; CDR3: CASSLAGDSTDTQYF; DNA: TGTGCCAGCAGTCTAGCGGGGGATAGCACAGATACGCAGTATTTT
V: TRBV7-9; size: few; D: -; J: TRBJ2-7; CDR3: CASNEGYEQYF; DNA: TGTGCCAGCAACGAGGGGTACGAGCAGTACTTC
V: TRBV20-1; size: -; D: -; J: TRBJ1-3; CDR3: CSATDRSSSGNTIYF; DNA: TGCAGTGCTACAGACAGGTCGAGCTCTGGAAACACCATATATTTT
V: TRBV2; size: -; D: -; J: TRBJ1-5; CDR3: CASRRSDYSNQPQHF; DNA: TGTGCCAGCCGTCGGAGTGACTATAGCAATCAGCCCCAGCATTTT
V: TRBV7-2; size: many; D: TRBD2; J: TRBJ2-7; CDR3: CASSPSGYEQYF; DNA: TGTGCCAGCAGCCCTAGCGGGTACGAGCAGTACTTC
V: TRBV10-2; size: -; D: -; J: TRBJ2-5; CDR3: CASSGGQETQYF; DNA: TGCGCCAGCAGCGGGGGACAAGAGACCCAGTACTTC
V: TRBV6-4; size: many; D: -; J: TRBJ2-3; CDR3: CASSDSTSTDTQYF; DNA: TGTGCCAGCAGTGACTCGACTAGCACAGATACGCAGTATTTT
V: TRBV18; size: few; D: -; J: TRBJ1-6; CDR3: CASSPPGESPLHF; DNA: TGTGCCAGCTCACCCCCAGGGGAATCACCCCTCCACTTT
V: TRBV6-1; size: many; D: -; J: TRBJ2-2; CDR3: CASSEMFRQANTGELFF; DNA: TGTGCCAGCAGTGAAATGTTTCGGCAGGCGAACACCGGGGAGCTGTTTTTT
V: TRBV10-3; size: few; D: -; J: TRBJ1-5; CDR3: CAISEGRRYQPQHF; DNA: TGTGCCATCAGTGAAGGCAGGCGATATCAGCCCCAGCATTTT
V: TRBV20-1; size: many; D: TRBD2; J: TRBJ2-7; CDR3: CSARPPLAGTYEQYF; DNA: TGCAGTGCTAGACCCCCCCTAGCGGGTACCTACGAGCAGTACTTC
V: TRBV4-3; size: few; D: -; J: TRBJ1-2; CDR3: CASSDRNYGYTF; DNA: TGCGCCAGCAGCGACAGAAACTATGGCTACACCTTC
V: TRBV28; size: many; D: TRBD1; J: TRBJ2-2; CDR3: CASQGTANTGELFF; DNA: TGTGCCAGCCAAGGGACAGCAAACACCGGGGAGCTGTTTTTT
V: TRBV12-3/TRBV12-4; size: many; D: -; J: TRBJ1-1; CDR3: CASSIGLDSMNTEAFF; DNA: TGTGCCAGCAGTATAGGCCTGGACAGTATGAACACTGAAGCTTTCTTT
V: TRBV20-1; size: many; D: -; J: TRBJ2-5; CDR3: CSARGKLVEGTQYF; DNA: TGCAGTGCTAGAGGCAAACTTGTAGAAGGGACCCAGTACTTC
V: TRBV7-9; size: few; D: -; J: TRBJ1-1; CDR3: CASSSMTSNTEAFF; DNA: TGTGCCAGCAGCTCCATGACATCGAACACTGAAGCTTTCTTT
V: TRBV7-9; size: many; D: -; J: TRBJ2-3; CDR3: CASSFSVSTDTQYF; DNA: TGTGCCAGCAGCTTTAGCGTTAGCACAGATACGCAGTATTTT
V: TRBV10-2; size: many; D: TRBD2; J: TRBJ2-1; CDR3: CASSRTLAGGDNEQFF; DNA: TGCGCCAGCAGTCGTACTTTAGCGGGGGGGGACAATGAGCAGTTCTTC
V: TRBV25-1; size: many; D: TRBD2; J: TRBJ2-1; CDR3: CASSASGGRTYNEQFF; DNA: TGTGCCAGCAGTGCGAGCGGGGGGCGTACCTACAATGAGCAGTTCTTC
V: TRBV10-2; size: few; D: -; J: TRBJ2-6; CDR3: CASSERGQPGANVLTF; DNA: TGCGCCAGCAGTGAACGAGGACAGCCCGGGGCCAACGTCCTGACTTTC
V: TRBV2; size: -; D: -; J: TRBJ2-4; CDR3: CASSEEQLAKNIQYF; DNA: TGTGCCAGCAGTGAAGAGCAGTTAGCCAAAAACATTCAGTACTTC
V: TRBV29-1; size: -; D: -; J: TRBJ2-3; CDR3: CSGGTDTQYF; DNA: TGCAGCGGGGGCACAGATACGCAGTATTTT